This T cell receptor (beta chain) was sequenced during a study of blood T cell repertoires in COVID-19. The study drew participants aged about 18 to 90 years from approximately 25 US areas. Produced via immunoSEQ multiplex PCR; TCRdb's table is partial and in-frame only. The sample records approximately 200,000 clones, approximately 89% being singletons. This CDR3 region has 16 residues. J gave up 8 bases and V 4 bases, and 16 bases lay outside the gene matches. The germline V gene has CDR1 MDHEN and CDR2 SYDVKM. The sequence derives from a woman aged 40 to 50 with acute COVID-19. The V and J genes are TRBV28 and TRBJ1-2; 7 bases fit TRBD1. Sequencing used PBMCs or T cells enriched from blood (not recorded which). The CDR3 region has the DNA TGTGCCAGCAGTTCCTTACATGGACAGGCGGGGGGAGGCTACACCTTC. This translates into CASSSLHGQAGGGYTF.